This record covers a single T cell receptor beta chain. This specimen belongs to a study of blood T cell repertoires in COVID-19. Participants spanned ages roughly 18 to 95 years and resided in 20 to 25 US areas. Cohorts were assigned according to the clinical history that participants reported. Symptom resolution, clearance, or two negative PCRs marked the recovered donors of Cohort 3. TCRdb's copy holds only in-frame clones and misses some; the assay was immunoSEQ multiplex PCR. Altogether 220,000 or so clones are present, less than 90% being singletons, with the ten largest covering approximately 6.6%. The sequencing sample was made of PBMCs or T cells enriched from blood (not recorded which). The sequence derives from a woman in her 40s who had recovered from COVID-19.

CDR3 sequence reads: CASSRDRDTEAFF. CDR3 nucleotides: TGTGCCAGCTCGAGGGACAGGGACACTGAAGCTTTCTTT. V and J are TRBV18 and TRBJ1-1; 9 bases line up with TRBD1. CDR1 is KGHSH and CDR2 is LQKENI in the germline V gene. This CDR3 comprises 13 residues. The junction had 2 bases not matched to a gene; V was cut back by 6 bases and J by 3 bases.